Listed here is a single TCR beta chain. The source of the sample is a study of technical replicates of blood from a handful of donors. Germline assignment: CDR1 LNHNV and CDR2 YYDKDF (reference sequence). The V end was cut by 5 bases, the J end by 4 bases, with 21 bases between. There are 17 residues in the CDR3. Profiling relied on immunoSEQ multiplex PCR, and the TCRdb table lists in-frame clones only, not all of them. The sample lists almost 85,000 clones, around 97% occurring once. The sequence derives from a human donor in good health. The chain joins TRBV15 to TRBJ1-5; possibly TRBD1 for D (6 bases). The sequenced sample consisted of T cells isolated from PBMCs. The DNA of the CDR3 is TGTGCCACCAGCGTCTGGGGGCCCAGGGTGCCAAATCAGCCCCAGCATTTT. It specifies CATSVWGPRVPNQPQHF. The full variable domain, in which reference TRBV15 and TRBJ1-5 provide the parts outside the CDR3, is DAMVIQNPRYQVTQFGKPVTLSCSQTLNHNVMYWYQQKSSQAPKLLFHYYDKDFNNEADTPDNFQSRRPNTSFCFLDIRSPGLGDTAMYLCATSVWGPRVPNQPQHFGDGTRLSIL.